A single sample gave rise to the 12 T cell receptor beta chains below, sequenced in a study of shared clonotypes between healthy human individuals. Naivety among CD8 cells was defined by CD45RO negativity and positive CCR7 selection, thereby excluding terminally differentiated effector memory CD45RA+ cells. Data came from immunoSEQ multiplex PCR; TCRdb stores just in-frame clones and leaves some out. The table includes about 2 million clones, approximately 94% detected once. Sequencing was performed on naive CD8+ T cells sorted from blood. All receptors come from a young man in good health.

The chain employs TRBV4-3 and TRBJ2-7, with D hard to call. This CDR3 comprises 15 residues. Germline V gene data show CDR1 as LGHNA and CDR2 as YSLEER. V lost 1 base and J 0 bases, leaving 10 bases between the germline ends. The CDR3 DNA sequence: TGCGCCAGCAGCCAAGTATACGCGGACTCCTACGAGCAGTACTTC. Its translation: CASSQVYADSYEQYF.

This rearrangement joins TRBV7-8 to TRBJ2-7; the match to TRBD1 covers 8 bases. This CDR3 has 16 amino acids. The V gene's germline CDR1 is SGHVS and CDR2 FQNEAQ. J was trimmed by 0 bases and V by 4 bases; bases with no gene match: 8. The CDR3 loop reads CASSSGDRSPSYEQYF. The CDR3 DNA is TGTGCCAGCAGCTCAGGGGACAGGTCACCCTCCTACGAGCAGTACTTC.

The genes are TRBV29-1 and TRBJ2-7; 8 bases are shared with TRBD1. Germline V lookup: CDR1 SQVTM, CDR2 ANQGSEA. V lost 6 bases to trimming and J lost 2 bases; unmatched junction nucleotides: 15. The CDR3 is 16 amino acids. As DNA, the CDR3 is TGCAGCGTCCGGGGAACCTTGACAGGGGAGACCTACGAGCAGTACTTC. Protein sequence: CSVRGTLTGETYEQYF.

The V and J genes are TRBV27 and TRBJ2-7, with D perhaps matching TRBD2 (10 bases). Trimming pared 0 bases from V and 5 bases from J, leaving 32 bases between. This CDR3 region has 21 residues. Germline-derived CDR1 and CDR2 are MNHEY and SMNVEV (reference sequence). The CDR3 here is CASSLSPGQGLAILPGDEQYF. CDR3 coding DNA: TGTGCCAGCAGTTTATCCCCGGGACAGGGACTAGCGATCCTTCCTGGAGACGAGCAGTACTTC.

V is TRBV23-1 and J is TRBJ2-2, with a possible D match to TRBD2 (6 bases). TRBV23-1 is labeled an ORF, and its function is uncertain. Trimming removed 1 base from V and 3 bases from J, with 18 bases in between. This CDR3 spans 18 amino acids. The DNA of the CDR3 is TGCGCCAGCAGTCAATTGGAGGGGACCAGGGAGCACACCGGGGAGCTGTTTTTT. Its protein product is CASSQLEGTREHTGELFF.

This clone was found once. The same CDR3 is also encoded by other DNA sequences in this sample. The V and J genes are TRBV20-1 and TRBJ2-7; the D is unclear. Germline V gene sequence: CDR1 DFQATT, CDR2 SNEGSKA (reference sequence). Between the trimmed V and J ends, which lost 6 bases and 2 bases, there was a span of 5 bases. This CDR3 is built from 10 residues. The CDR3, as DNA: TGCAGTGCCAGAACCTACGAGCAGTACTTC. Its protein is CSARTYEQYF.

The CDR3 DNA sequence: TGCAGCGTTGGACAGGGGGAAACCTACAATGAGCAGTTCTTC. Translated: CSVGQGETYNEQFF. The chain uses TRBV29-1 and TRBJ2-1, with TRBD1 identical over 9 bases. Germline V gives CDR1 SQVTM, CDR2 ANQGSEA. The CDR3 contains 14 residues. V gave up 4 bases and J gave up 2 bases; unmatched junction bases: 3.

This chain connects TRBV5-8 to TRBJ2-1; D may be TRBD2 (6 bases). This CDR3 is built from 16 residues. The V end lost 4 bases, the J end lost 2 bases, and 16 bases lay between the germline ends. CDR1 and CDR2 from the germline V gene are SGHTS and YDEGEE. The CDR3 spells CASSLWREVTYNEQFF. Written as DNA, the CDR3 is TGTGCCAGCAGCCTCTGGAGGGAGGTTACCTACAATGAGCAGTTCTTC.

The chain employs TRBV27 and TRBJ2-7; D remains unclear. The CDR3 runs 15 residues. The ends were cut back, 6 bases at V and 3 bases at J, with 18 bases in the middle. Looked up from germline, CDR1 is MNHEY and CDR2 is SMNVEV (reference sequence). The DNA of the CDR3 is TGTGCCAGCAGCCCCGCTGTTCCTGTAAACTACGAGCAGTACTTC. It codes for CASSPAVPVNYEQYF.

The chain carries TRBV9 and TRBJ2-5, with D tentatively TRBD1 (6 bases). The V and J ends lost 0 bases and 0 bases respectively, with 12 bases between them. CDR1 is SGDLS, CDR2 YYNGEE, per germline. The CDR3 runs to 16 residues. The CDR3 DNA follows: TGTGCCAGCAGCGTAGCGGACAGCGACTACCAAGAGACCCAGTACTTC. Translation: CASSVADSDYQETQYF.

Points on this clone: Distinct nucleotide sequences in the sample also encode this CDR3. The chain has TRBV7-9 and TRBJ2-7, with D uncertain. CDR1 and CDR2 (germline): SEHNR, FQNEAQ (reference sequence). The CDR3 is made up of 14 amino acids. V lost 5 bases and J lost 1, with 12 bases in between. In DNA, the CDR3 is TGTGCCAGCAGCCCCCGAGACCGGTCCTACGAGCAGTACTTC. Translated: CASSPRDRSYEQYF.

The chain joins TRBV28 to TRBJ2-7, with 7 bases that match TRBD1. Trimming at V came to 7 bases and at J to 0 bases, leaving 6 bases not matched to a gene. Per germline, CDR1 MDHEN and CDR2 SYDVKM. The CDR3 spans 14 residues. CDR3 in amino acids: CASTESGGSYEQYF. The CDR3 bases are TGTGCCAGCACCGAATCAGGGGGCTCCTACGAGCAGTACTTC.